Listed below are T cell receptor beta chains from one sample, sequenced in a study of regulatory T cells in long-lasting Graves disease. MiXCR, run by TCRdb on the multiplex PCR reads, gives a single entry per CDR3 protein. Here the sample spans about 460,000 distinct CDR3 sequences, around 15% being singletons. This sample was shared with a second study, whose subject was T cells in Graves' hyperthyroidism and ophthalmopathy.

This specimen consisted of peripheral blood mononuclear cells (PBMCs), obtained at new diagnosis, from a patient treated with antithyroid drugs. These receptors originate from a woman aged 50 to 60 with Graves disease. Each CDR3 is given with its conserved first and last residue. D genes are given only for firm matches. A clone size is listed for some rows: how often the clone was seen (once, few, many), or a class if it is expanded.

many TRBJ2-5 TRBV11-2 - CASSLEPRGLETQYF TGTGCCAGCAGCTTAGAACCACGGGGGTTGGAGACCCAGTACTTC
many TRBJ2-1 TRBV20-1 - CSAREDNEQFF TGCAGTGCTAGAGAGGACAATGAGCAGTTCTTC
many TRBJ1-5 TRBV10-3 - CAISEVGGARGQPQHF TGTGCCATCAGTGAAGTGGGGGGAGCGCGGGGTCAGCCCCAGCATTTT
- TRBJ1-4 TRBV11-2 - CASSPRQRRDNEKLFF TGTGCCAGCAGCCCTAGACAGAGAAGAGATAATGAAAAACTGTTTTTT
- TRBJ2-7 TRBV5-5 - CASSNKRYEQYF TGTGCCAGCAGCAATAAACGCTACGAGCAGTACTTC
few TRBJ2-3 TRBV3-1 TRBD2 CASSPTFFPYGTSGTDTQYF TGTGCCAGCAGCCCGACCTTCTTTCCTTATGGGACTAGCGGGACAGATACGCAGTATTTT
- TRBJ2-5 TRBV5-1 TRBD2 CASRKIAGVAETQYF TGCGCCAGCAGGAAAATAGCGGGAGTAGCAGAGACCCAGTACTTC
- TRBJ2-2 TRBV7-2 - CASSSRWGAAGELFF TGTGCCAGCAGCTCCCGGTGGGGGGCCGCCGGGGAGCTGTTTTTT
- TRBJ2-5 TRBV5-1 TRBD2 CASSSSSGRVLQETQYF TGCGCCAGCAGCTCCTCTAGCGGGAGGGTCCTCCAAGAGACCCAGTACTTC
many TRBJ1-4 TRBV28 - CASSSGHSRIEKLFF TGTGCCAGCAGTTCAGGACATTCAAGGATCGAAAAACTGTTTTTT
- TRBJ2-7 TRBV7-6 - CASSFDVSASEQYF TGTGCCAGCAGCTTCGACGTATCTGCGAGCGAGCAGTACTTC
many TRBJ1-1 TRBV27 - CASSLFPLSWGATTEAFF TGTGCCAGCAGTTTATTCCCCCTATCTTGGGGGGCGACCACTGAAGCTTTCTTT
many TRBJ2-5 TRBV28 TRBD1 CASKTDRGYQETQYF TGTGCCAGCAAAACGGACAGGGGGTACCAAGAGACCCAGTACTTC
many TRBJ2-7 TRBV10-3 TRBD1 CAISATGTGGQYEQYF TGTGCCATCAGTGCTACCGGGACAGGGGGTCAATACGAGCAGTACTTC
many TRBJ2-7 TRBV28 TRBD2 CASSLTLAGASYEQYF TGTGCCAGCAGTTTAACGCTAGCGGGAGCAAGCTACGAGCAGTACTTC
many TRBJ2-5 TRBV7-9 TRBD2 CASSVAVAGGETQYF TGTGCCAGCAGCGTCGCGGTAGCGGGTGGGGAGACCCAGTACTTC
many TRBJ2-7 TRBV13 TRBD2 CASSSTSGIEQYF TGTGCCAGCAGCTCAACTAGCGGGATCGAGCAGTACTTC
many TRBJ2-7 TRBV3-1 TRBD1 CASSQLLPGQGGDEQYF TGTGCCAGCAGCCAACTATTACCGGGACAGGGAGGCGACGAGCAGTACTTC
- TRBJ1-1 TRBV28 - CAIKGTEAFF TGTGCCATCAAAGGTACTGAAGCTTTCTTT
- TRBJ2-1 TRBV12-5 TRBD1 CASGLGGQGHEQFF TGTGCTAGTGGTTTGGGGGGACAGGGCCATGAGCAGTTCTTC
- TRBJ1-1 TRBV7-2 - CASSLDPMGTEAFF TGTGCCAGCAGCTTAGACCCAATGGGCACTGAAGCTTTCTTT
- TRBJ2-7 TRBV9 TRBD2 CASSVSTLAGVSYAQYF TGTGCCAGCAGCGTATCCACACTAGCGGGAGTTTCTTACGCGCAGTACTTC
many TRBJ2-3 TRBV3-1 - CASSPPGGPHTQYF TGTGCCAGCAGCCCCCCCGGGGGACCCCATACGCAGTATTTT
- TRBJ2-1 TRBV6-1 - CASSDLNNEQFF TGTGCCAGCAGCGACCTAAACAATGAGCAGTTCTTC
many TRBJ1-2 TRBV18 - CASSPEVGSGYTF TGTGCCAGCTCACCAGAAGTTGGTAGTGGCTACACCTTC
- TRBJ2-1 TRBV27 - CASSLVTPSYNEQFF TGTGCCAGCAGTCTAGTGACCCCCTCCTACAATGAGCAGTTCTTC
many TRBJ2-3 TRBV28 TRBD1 CASSTGTGYTDTQYF TGTGCCAGCAGTACCGGGACAGGTTACACAGATACGCAGTATTTT